The 14 T cell receptor beta chains presented below share a single source sample, sequenced in a study of blood T cells in healthy people across ages. With a J-beta primer mix and a sample-barcoded 5' primer, a second PCR ran about 7 to 11 cycles. From the 5' RACE reads, TCRdb called clonotypes with MiXCR, one entry per CDR3 protein. The sample comprises 600,000 to 1,000,000 distinct CDR3 sequences, about 25% of which are singletons, and approximately 4% rests with the top ten. The same data also contributed to another study, on T cells of mothers and their children.

Specimen: blood. The receptors derive from a boy aged 5-17 years in good health.

This clonotype turned up a few times. This sequence joins TRBV20-1 and TRBJ2-3; tentative D call: TRBD2 (6 bases). CDR1 DFQATT and CDR2 SNEGSKA come from the germline V gene (reference sequence). The CDR3 covers 14 residues. Trimming removed 6 bases at V and 3 bases at J, with 16 bases between. CDR3 residues: CSAPPFGGTDTQYF. The CDR3 DNA reads as TGCAGTGCCCCCCCGTTTGGGGGGACAGATACGCAGTATTTT.

The rearrangement joins TRBV29-1 to TRBJ2-7; TRBD1 agrees at 9 bases. CDR1 and CDR2 (germline): SQVTM, ANQGSEA. This CDR3 region has 16 residues. The V gene end was trimmed by 0 bases and the J gene end by 3 bases; junction bases not matched to a gene: 9. The CDR3 DNA reads TGCAGCGTTGAAGATAGGGCCGAGGGACAGGGCTACGAGCAGTACTTC. Amino acids: CSVEDRAEGQGYEQYF.

The chain has TRBV6-5 and TRBJ1-5; TRBD1 matches at 7 bases. The CDR3 spans 14 residues. The germline gives CDR1 MNHEY, CDR2 SVGAGI. Unmatched junction bases numbered 6, after V lost 8 bases and J lost 2 bases. The CDR3 spells CASADRMGNQPQHF. The CDR3 coding sequence is TGTGCCAGCGCGGACAGGATGGGCAATCAGCCCCAGCATTTT.

The CDR3 region has the DNA TGTGCCAGCAGTTTATTTGGACAGGGGGCAGGAAACACCATATATTTT. Translation: CASSLFGQGAGNTIYF. V is TRBV28 and J is TRBJ1-3; 11 nucleotides agree with TRBD1. The CDR3 runs 16 residues. V dropped 1 base and J dropped 4; count of bases not matched to a gene: 3. Germline V CDR1 and CDR2: MDHEN, SYDVKM.

Many counts were recorded for this clonotype. The V and J genes are TRBV7-2 and TRBJ2-7; D is possibly TRBD2 (6 bases). This CDR3 is 14 amino acids long. The germline gives CDR1 SGHTA, CDR2 FQGNSA. V lost 6 bases, J lost 0 bases, and 12 bases lay in between. CDR3 DNA: TGTGCCAGCAGTCCGGGGGTTAGCTCCTACGAGCAGTACTTC. This gives the protein CASSPGVSSYEQYF.

This clonotype was counted only a few times. The junction shows a germline mismatch at one end, possibly a read error. The rearrangement uses TRBV6-2 or TRBV6-3 and TRBJ2-7, with D possibly being TRBD1 (5 bases). The V gene's germline CDR1 is MNHEY and CDR2 SVGEGT. This CDR3 spans 14 amino acids. This chain's CDR3 is CASSYPTAPYEQYF. CDR3 nucleotide sequence: TGTGCCAGTAGTTATCCGACAGCGCCCTACGAGCAGTACTTC.

In this sample, this clonotype turned up a few times. This chain uses TRBV6-5 with TRBJ1-1; D remains ambiguous. Trimming stripped 7 bases from V and 0 bases from J, with 9 bases between. The CDR3 is 13 amino acids. Per germline, CDR1 MNHEY and CDR2 SVGAGI. The CDR3 is CASKQLVNTEAFF. CDR3 nucleotides: TGTGCCAGCAAACAGCTCGTGAACACTGAAGCTTTCTTT.

The sample holds many counts of this clonotype. V is TRBV20-1 and J is TRBJ1-1; D call uncertain. CDR1 is DFQATT, CDR2 SNEGSKA, per germline (reference sequence). The CDR3 totals 11 residues. The V and J ends lost 3 bases and 8 bases respectively, with 10 bases between them. CDR3 in DNA: TGCAGTGCTAGTTATGTACCCGAAGCTTTCTTT. Protein sequence: CSASYVPEAFF.

This clonotype was observed a handful of times. The chain has TRBV5-1 and TRBJ2-1; 9 bases map to TRBD1. The junction had 6 bases not matched to a gene; V was cut back by 4 bases and J by 7 bases. Germline V gene sequence: CDR1 SGHRS, CDR2 YFSETQ. This CDR3 has 14 amino acids. In nucleotides, the CDR3 is TGCGCCAGCAGCCCGGACAGGGGAGGTAATGAGCAGTTCTTC. This gives the protein CASSPDRGGNEQFF.

V and J are TRBV12-3 or TRBV12-4 and TRBJ2-5, with unresolved D. The DNA end is a closer match to TRBJ2-1, so the J assignment may be wrong. The CDR3 runs to 13 residues. Here the CDR3 DNA reads TGTGCCAGCAGTCCTTGGGCCTACAATGAGCAGTTCTTC. It yields the protein CASSPWAYNEQFF.

This rearrangement joins TRBV28 to TRBJ2-7, with 7 positions matching TRBD1. The CDR3 totals 16 residues. CDR1 is MDHEN, CDR2 SYDVKM, per germline. Trimming at V came to 5 bases and at J to 6 bases, leaving 16 bases not matched to a gene. CDR3 sequence reads: CASSQSATGKEGEQYF. In DNA form, the CDR3 reads TGTGCCAGCAGTCAATCCGCGACAGGGAAAGAAGGCGAGCAGTACTTC.

The chain is built from TRBV5-1 and TRBJ2-5, with 7 bases aligning to TRBD2. Germline CDR1 is SGHRS and CDR2 is YFSETQ. Trimming at V came to 2 bases and at J to 3 bases, leaving 7 bases not matched to a gene. The CDR3 length is 15 residues. For the CDR3, the DNA is TGCGCCAGCAGCTTTTCTCGACTAGCTGAAGAGACCCAGTACTTC. Protein: CASSFSRLAEETQYF.

The chain has TRBV28 and TRBJ1-2; D call uncertain. The CDR3 is made up of 15 amino acids. CDR1 and CDR2 from the germline V gene are MDHEN and SYDVKM. V lost 5 bases, J lost 8 bases, and 21 bases lay in between. The CDR3 region has the DNA TGTGCCAGCAGTGACCGGGAATGGGAATTCGGAGGCTACACCTTC. Protein product: CASSDREWEFGGYTF.

The chain is built from TRBV20-1 and TRBJ2-1, with 15 bases lining up with TRBD2. CDR1 and CDR2 from the germline V gene are DFQATT and SNEGSKA (reference sequence). The V and J ends lost 7 bases and 6 bases, in that order; junction bases with no gene match: 10. CDR3 size: 16 residues. The CDR3 is CSVGTSGRTRLNEQFF. CDR3 bases: TGCAGTGTCGGGACTAGCGGGAGGACCCGACTCAATGAGCAGTTCTTC.